The following is a T cell receptor beta chain sequence with its context. The CDR3 loop spans 13 amino acids. The V gene's germline CDR1 is KGHSH and CDR2 LQKENI. V dropped 5 bases and J dropped 5 bases, with 13 bases sitting between them. This record comes from a study of blood T cell repertoires in COVID-19. Assay used: immunoSEQ multiplex PCR; TCRdb lists only in-frame clones, some missing. Of about 530,000 clones listed, around nine tenths are singletons. The sequencing sample was made of peripheral blood. The V call is TRBV18, the J call TRBJ2-7; D is perhaps TRBD2 (5 bases). This receptor was taken from a woman aged 45 to 65 with COVID-19, enrolled during active disease. CDR3 region: CASSSAERNEQYF. CDR3 DNA sequence: TGTGCCAGCTCATCGGCGGAGCGGAACGAGCAGTACTTC.